One sample yielded the 4 T cell receptor beta chains listed below, sequenced in a study of blood T cell repertoires in COVID-19. This table comes from immunoSEQ multiplex PCR, and its TCRdb copy is limited to in-frame clones, with some not included. The sample carries 360,000 or so clones, around 91% recorded once. The sample was peripheral blood. The receptors shown here come from a man younger than 30 with active or convalescent COVID-19.

Notes on this clone: An end of the junction does not agree with germline; a read error may underlie this. The chain is built from TRBV7-3 and TRBJ2-6; TRBD1 is a possible D gene (5 bases). The CDR3 has 18 amino acids. Germline lookup yields CDR1 SGHTA and CDR2 FQGTGA. CDR3 loop: CASSPRTDISSGANVLTF. In nucleotides, the CDR3 is TGTGCCAGCAGCCCTAGGACGGACATAAGCTCTGGGGCCAACGTGCTGACTTTC.

The gene calls are TRBV5-5 and TRBJ2-5, with 9 bases aligning to TRBD1. The CDR3 runs to 17 residues. Trimming cost V 4 bases and J 5 bases; bases outside gene matches: 15. Germline V gene data show CDR1 as SGHKS and CDR2 as YYEKEE (reference sequence). CDR3 protein: CASSPGDRAGRGETQYF. DNA for the CDR3: TGTGCCAGCAGCCCGGGGGACAGGGCTGGGCGAGGGGAGACCCAGTACTTC.

CDR3 nucleotides: TGTGCCAGCAGCGCACGGGACAGGGGTGTTCCAACACCCCTCCACTTT. It specifies CASSARDRGVPTPLHF. This sequence joins TRBV9 and TRBJ1-6, with 10 bases identical to TRBD1. Trimming at V came to 3 bases and at J to 11 bases, leaving 11 bases not matched to a gene. Germline V gene data show CDR1 as SGDLS and CDR2 as YYNGEE. This CDR3 spans 16 amino acids. The whole variable domain, remainder taken from reference TRBV9 and TRBJ1-6, is DSGVTQTPKHLITATGQRVTLRCSPRSGDLSVYWYQQSLDQGLQFLIQYYNGEERAKGNILERFSAQQFPDLHSELNLSSLELGDSALYFCASSARDRGVPTPLHFGNGTRLTVT.

The chain joins TRBV7-3 to TRBJ1-6; TRBD1 might be the D (6 bases). From germline, CDR1 is SGHTA and CDR2 FQGTGA. This CDR3 is 14 amino acids long. V lost 6 bases and J 7 bases, leaving 13 bases between the germline ends. The CDR3: CASSTGLDNSPLHF. The CDR3 DNA is TGTGCCAGCAGTACAGGGTTAGACAATTCACCCCTCCACTTT. Full variable domain (rest looked up from reference TRBV7-3 and TRBJ1-6): GAGVSQTPSNKVTEKGKYVELRCDPISGHTALYWYRQSLGQGPEFLIYFQGTGAADDSGLPNDRFFAVRPEGSVSTLKIQRTERGDSAVYLCASSTGLDNSPLHFGNGTRLTVT.